This T cell receptor (beta chain) comes out of a study of cytomegalovirus exposure and HLA in healthy donors. About the study: Prior work identified around 100 million unique TCR beta sequences in roughly 190 million T cells.

CDR1 is SGDLS, CDR2 YYNGEE, per germline. CDR3 length: 12 residues. V lost 3 bases to trimming and J lost 8 bases, with 8 bases between them. The PCR made use of 60 Vbeta and 13 Jbeta primers. The method was immunoSEQ multiplex PCR; TCRdb's version includes in-frame clones alone and lacks a portion of them. This repertoire includes 130,000 or so clones. The specimen sequenced was PBMCs. The chain joins TRBV9 to TRBJ2-2; D is unresolved. The sequence was collected from a woman aged 40 to 49 in good health and CMV-seronegative. CDR3 nucleotides: TGTGCCAGCAGCGAGCTTCTTGGGGAGCTGTTTTTT. This codes for CASSELLGELFF.